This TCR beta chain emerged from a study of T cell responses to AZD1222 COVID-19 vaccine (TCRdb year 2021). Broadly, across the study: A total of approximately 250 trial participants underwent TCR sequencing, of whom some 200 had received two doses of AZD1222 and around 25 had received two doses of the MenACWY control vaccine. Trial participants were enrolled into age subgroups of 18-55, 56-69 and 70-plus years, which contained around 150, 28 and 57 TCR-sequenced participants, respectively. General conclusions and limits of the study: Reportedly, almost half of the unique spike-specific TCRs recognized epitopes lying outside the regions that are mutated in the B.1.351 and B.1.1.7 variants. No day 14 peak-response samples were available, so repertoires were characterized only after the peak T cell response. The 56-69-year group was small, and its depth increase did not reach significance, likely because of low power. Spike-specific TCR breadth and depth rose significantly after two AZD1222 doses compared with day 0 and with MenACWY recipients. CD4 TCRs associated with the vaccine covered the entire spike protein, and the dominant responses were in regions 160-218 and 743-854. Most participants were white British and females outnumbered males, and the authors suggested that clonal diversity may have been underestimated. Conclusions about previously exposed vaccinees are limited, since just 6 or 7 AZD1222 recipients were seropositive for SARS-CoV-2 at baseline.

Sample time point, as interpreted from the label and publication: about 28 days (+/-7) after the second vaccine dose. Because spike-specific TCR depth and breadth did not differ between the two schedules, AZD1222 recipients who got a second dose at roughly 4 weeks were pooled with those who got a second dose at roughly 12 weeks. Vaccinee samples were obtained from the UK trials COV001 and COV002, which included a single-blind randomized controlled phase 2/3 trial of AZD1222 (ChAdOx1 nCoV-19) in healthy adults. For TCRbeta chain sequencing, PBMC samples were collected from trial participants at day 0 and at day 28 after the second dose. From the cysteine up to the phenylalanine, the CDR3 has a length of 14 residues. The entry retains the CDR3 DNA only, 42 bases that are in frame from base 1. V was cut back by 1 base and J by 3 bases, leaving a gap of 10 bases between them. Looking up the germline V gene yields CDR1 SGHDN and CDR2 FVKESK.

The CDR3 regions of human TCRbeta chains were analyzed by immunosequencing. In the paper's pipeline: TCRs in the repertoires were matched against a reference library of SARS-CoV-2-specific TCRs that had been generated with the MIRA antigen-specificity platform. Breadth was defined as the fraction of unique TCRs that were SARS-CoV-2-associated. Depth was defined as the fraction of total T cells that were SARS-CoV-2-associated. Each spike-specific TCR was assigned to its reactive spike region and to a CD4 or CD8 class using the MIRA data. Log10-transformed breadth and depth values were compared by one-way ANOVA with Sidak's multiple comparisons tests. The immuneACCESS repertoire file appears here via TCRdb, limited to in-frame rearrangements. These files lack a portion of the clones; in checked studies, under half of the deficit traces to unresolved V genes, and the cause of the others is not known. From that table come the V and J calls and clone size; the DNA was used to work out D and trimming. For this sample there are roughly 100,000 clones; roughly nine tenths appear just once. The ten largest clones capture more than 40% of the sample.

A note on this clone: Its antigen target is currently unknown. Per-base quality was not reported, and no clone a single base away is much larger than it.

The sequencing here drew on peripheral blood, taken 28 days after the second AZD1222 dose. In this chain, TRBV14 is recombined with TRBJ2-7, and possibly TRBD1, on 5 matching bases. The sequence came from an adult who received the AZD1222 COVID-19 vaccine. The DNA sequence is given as TGTGCCAGCAGCCAAGGGACAAGACGCTACGAGCAGTACTTC. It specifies CASSQGTRRYEQYF. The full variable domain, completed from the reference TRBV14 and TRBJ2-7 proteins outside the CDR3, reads EAGVTQFPSHSVIEKGQTVTLRCDPISGHDNLYWYRRVMGKEIKFLLHFVKESKQDESGMPNNRFLAERTGGTYSTLKVQPAELEDSGVYFCASSQGTRRYEQYFGPGTRLTVT.